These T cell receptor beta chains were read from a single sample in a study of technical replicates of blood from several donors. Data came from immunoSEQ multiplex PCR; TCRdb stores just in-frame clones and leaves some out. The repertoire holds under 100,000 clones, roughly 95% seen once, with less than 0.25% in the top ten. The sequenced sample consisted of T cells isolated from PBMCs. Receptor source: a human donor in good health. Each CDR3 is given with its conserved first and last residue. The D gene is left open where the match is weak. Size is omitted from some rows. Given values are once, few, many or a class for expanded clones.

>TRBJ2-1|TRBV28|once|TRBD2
CASSPILAGEGWYGNIYEQFF
TGTGCCAGCAGTCCAATCCTAGCGGGAGAGGGATGGTATGGCAATATCTATGAGCAGTTCTTC
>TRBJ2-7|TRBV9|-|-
CASSDQGLWLFVQYF
TGTGCCAGCAGCGACCAGGGACTGTGGCTCTTCGTCCAGTACTTC
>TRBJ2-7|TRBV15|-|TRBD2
CATSRDQGLLAGGSYEQYF
TGTGCCACCAGCAGAGATCAGGGCCTACTAGCGGGAGGGTCCTACGAGCAGTACTTC
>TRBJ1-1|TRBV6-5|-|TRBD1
CASRDRERTEAFF
TGTGCCAGCAGGGACAGGGAGAGGACTGAAGCTTTCTTT
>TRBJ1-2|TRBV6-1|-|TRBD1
CASSARWDSDNYGYTF
TGTGCCAGCAGTGCCCGTTGGGACAGCGATAACTATGGCTACACCTTC
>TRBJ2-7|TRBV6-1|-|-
CASTTPLSYEQYF
TGTGCCAGCACTACCCCGTTATCCTACGAGCAGTACTTC
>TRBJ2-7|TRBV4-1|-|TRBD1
CASSREDRTTYEQYF
TGCGCCAGCAGCCGAGAGGACAGGACCACCTACGAGCAGTACTTC
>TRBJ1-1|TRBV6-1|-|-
CASSATGLATEAFF
TGTGCCAGCAGCGCCACAGGGTTGGCGACTGAAGCTTTCTTT
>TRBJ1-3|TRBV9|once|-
CASSTTGSEKKRPNTIYF
TGTGCCAGCAGCACCACAGGTTCCGAGAAGAAGAGACCTAACACCATATATTTT
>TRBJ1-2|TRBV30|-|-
CAWSGLAGNGYTF
TGTGCCTGGAGTGGCCTCGCAGGGAATGGCTACACCTTC
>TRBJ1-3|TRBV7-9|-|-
CASSGRDRPSGNTIYF
TGTGCCAGCAGCGGGAGGGACCGGCCCTCTGGAAACACCATATATTTT
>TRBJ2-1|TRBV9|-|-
CASSVGASVTYNEQFF
TGTGCCAGCAGCGTAGGTGCTAGCGTTACCTACAATGAGCAGTTCTTC
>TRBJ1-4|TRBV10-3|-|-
CAISGQGGEKLFF
TGTGCCATCAGTGGGCAGGGAGGGGAAAAACTGTTTTTT
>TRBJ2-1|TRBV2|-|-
CASSEKSFYNEQFF
TGTGCCAGCAGCGAAAAATCCTTCTACAATGAGCAGTTCTTC
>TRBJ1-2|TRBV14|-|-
CASSILGSGGGRDGYTF
TGTGCCAGCAGCATACTGGGGTCCGGCGGGGGAAGGGATGGCTACACCTTC
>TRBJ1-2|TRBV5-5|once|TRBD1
CASSLEIWTGALPGYTF
TGTGCCAGCAGCTTGGAGATATGGACAGGGGCTCTGCCCGGCTACACCTTC
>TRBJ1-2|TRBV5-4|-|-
CASSLDTNNYGYTF
TGTGCCAGCAGCTTGGACACCAATAACTATGGCTACACCTTC
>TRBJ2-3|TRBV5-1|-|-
CASSRRDTQYF
TGCGCCAGCAGCAGGAGAGATACGCAGTATTTT
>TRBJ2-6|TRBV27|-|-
CASSLGGGANVLTF
TGTGCCAGCAGTTTAGGCGGAGGGGCCAACGTCCTGACTTTC
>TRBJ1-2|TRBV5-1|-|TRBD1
CASGTGDTLSYGYTF
TGCGCCAGCGGGACAGGGGACACGTTATCATATGGCTACACCTTC
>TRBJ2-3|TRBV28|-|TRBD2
CASSLSLLEGLAGVGDTQYF
TGTGCCAGCAGTTTAAGTTTGCTTGAGGGACTAGCGGGAGTAGGGGATACGCAGTATTTT
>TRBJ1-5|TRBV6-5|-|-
CASSFTRPTGSQPQHF
TGTGCCAGCAGTTTTACCCGACCCACGGGGAGTCAGCCCCAGCATTTT
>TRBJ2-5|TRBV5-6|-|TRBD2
CASSLDLAGYEETQYF
TGTGCCAGCAGCTTGGATCTAGCGGGATATGAAGAGACCCAGTACTTC
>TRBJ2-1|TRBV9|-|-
CASSVLTYNEQFF
TGTGCCAGCAGCGTATTAACCTACAATGAGCAGTTCTTC
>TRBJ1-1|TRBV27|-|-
CASSLSGRAGTEAFF
TGTGCCAGCAGTTTATCGGGGCGCGCGGGGACTGAAGCTTTCTTT
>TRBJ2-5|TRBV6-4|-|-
CASSDSRRVSCETQYF
TGTGCCAGCAGTGACTCTAGGAGGGTTAGCTGCGAGACCCAGTACTTC
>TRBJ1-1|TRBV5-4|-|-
CASSPRQIPGTEAFF
TGTGCCAGCAGCCCGAGACAAATCCCCGGCACTGAAGCTTTCTTT
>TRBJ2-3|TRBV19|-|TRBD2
CASQKAGGTDTQYF
TGTGCCAGTCAAAAAGCGGGAGGCACAGATACGCAGTATTTT
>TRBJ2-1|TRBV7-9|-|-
CASSLYPGQYNEQFF
TGTGCCAGCAGCTTATATCCAGGGCAGTACAATGAGCAGTTCTTC
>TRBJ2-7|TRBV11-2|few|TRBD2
CASSFRVAGAPTEQYF
TGTGCCAGCAGCTTCCGTGTAGCGGGCGCCCCGACGGAGCAGTACTTC
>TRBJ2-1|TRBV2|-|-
CASKRLWQGGMNEQFF
TGTGCCAGCAAAAGATTGTGGCAGGGGGGTATGAATGAGCAGTTCTTC
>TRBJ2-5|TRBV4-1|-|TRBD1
CASSQDGQGQGETQYF
TGCGCCAGCAGCCAGGACGGACAGGGGCAAGGGGAGACCCAGTACTTC
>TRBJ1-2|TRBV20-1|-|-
CSAGGSGYTF
TGCAGTGCTGGAGGGAGTGGCTACACCTTC
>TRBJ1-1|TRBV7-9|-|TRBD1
CASSLQGVNTEAFF
TGTGCCAGCAGCTTGCAGGGGGTGAACACTGAAGCTTTCTTT
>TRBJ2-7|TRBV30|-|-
CAWSVPSLSSYEQYF
TGTGCCTGGAGTGTTCCTAGTTTGAGCTCCTACGAGCAGTACTTC
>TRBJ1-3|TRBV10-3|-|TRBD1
CAIGTGGIDNSGNTIYF
TGTGCCATTGGGACAGGGGGCATTGATAACTCTGGAAACACCATATATTTT
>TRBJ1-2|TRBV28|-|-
CASGLVKDSYGYTF
TGTGCCAGCGGGCTGGTTAAGGACAGCTATGGCTACACCTTC
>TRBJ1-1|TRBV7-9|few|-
CASSSPVGGLAFF
TGTGCCAGCAGCTCCCCCGTCGGGGGTTTGGCTTTCTTT
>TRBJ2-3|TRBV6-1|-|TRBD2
CASSGRSGLAGATDTQYF
TGTGCCAGCAGTGGAAGATCGGGACTAGCGGGCGCCACAGATACGCAGTATTTT
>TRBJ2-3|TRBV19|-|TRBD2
CASSILLVAGGTDTDTQYF
TGTGCCAGTAGTATACTGTTGGTAGCGGGGGGAACTGATACAGATACGCAGTATTTT